The entry below gives a single TCR beta chain sequence along with its context. Its target is not known. What was amplified from RNA transcripts were TCR beta CDR3 regions. First-round RT-PCR of the TCR CDR3 relied on the HTBI primer set. TCRdb re-analysed the multiplex PCR reads in MiXCR, keeping a single row per CDR3 protein. The sample records some 600,000 distinct CDR3 sequences, approximately 15% being singletons. V shed 4 bases and J shed 6 bases, with 24 bases lying between them. The CDR3 consists of 18 residues. Germline-derived CDR1 and CDR2 are KGHSH and LQKENI. Patients were aged 18 to 65, had disease duration under 2 months, and had newly diagnosed hyperthyroidism. The data belong to a study of T cells in Graves' hyperthyroidism and ophthalmopathy. General observations from the study: In simple terms, a model built on 13 V-J features told ophthalmopathy apart from stable hyperthyroidism. Most thyroid clonotypes expanded above 0.001 were also detected in blood.

The chain joins TRBV18 to TRBJ2-2; D possibly uses TRBD1 or TRBD2 (5 bases each). The sample consisted of blood. The TCR was taken from a woman younger than 45 with Graves' hyperthyroidism that later progressed to Graves' ophthalmopathy. CDR3 sequence reads: CASSLSRDRRVYAGELFF. The DNA for the CDR3 is TGTGCCAGCTCACTATCCCGGGACCGTCGAGTGTACGCCGGGGAGCTGTTTTTT.